This T cell receptor (beta chain) was profiled in a study of blood T cell repertoires in COVID-19. Study-wide context: Collection of acute and convalescent COVID-19 samples took place in the United States, Italy and Spain. From T cells, B-cell-depleted T cells, or PBMCs came the material, which was cDNA or gDNA.

Patients in Seattle were enrolled during active infection, then followed longitudinally. How the authors handled the data: Scientists estimated how many nucleated cells there were by amplifying reference gene primers. Sequenced by immunoSEQ multiplex PCR; TCRdb stores in-frame clones only, minus some. Clone size and the V and J calls come from that table; the DNA yielded D and trimming. The sample carries 300,000 to 450,000 clones, about 87% recorded once. The clonotype was recovered from a woman aged 25 to 39 with COVID-19, enrolled during active disease. The specimen was peripheral blood.

The CDR3 sequence is CASDRGLPSSYNSPLHF. The DNA for the CDR3 is TGTGCCAGCGACAGGGGGCTCCCGAGCTCCTATAATTCACCCCTCCACTTT. The gene calls are TRBV2 and TRBJ1-6, with TRBD1 identical over 10 bases. The CDR3 runs 17 residues. V shed 8 bases and J 0 bases; nucleotides not matched to a gene: 7. Germline V lookup: CDR1 SNHLY, CDR2 FYNNEI.